The text below deals with one TCR beta chain. The antigen is unknown. Patients had newly diagnosed, untreated stage II-IVA oral cavity squamous cell carcinoma. This sample is drawn from a study of neoadjuvant anti-PD-1 for oral cavity cancer. Overall study: Patients without progression received a fourth nivolumab dose around day 43, then surgical resection on days 50-56. The study's findings and limits: Non-responders to neoadjuvant nivolumab had significantly more clonal PBMC T cells than responders. With three patients per group, TCR findings need larger cohorts.

Repertoires were generated with immunoSEQ multiplex PCR, while TCRdb's copy carries only in-frame clones and drops some. This table has about 79,000 clones, around 83% appearing once. The germline gives CDR1 LNHNV, CDR2 YYDKDF (reference sequence). Trimming cost V 4 bases and J 5 bases, with 11 bases left between them. The CDR3 totals 13 residues. The rearrangement joins TRBV15 to TRBJ2-5, with D possibly being TRBD1 or TRBD2 (5 bases each). This clonotype was sampled from a person between 40 and 85 years old with oral cavity squamous cell carcinoma. Sequenced material: PBMCs, taken before nivolumab (anti-PD-1) treatment. This chain's CDR3 is CATSMPGAETQYF. CDR3 coding DNA: TGTGCCACCAGCATGCCCGGGGCGGAGACCCAGTACTTC.